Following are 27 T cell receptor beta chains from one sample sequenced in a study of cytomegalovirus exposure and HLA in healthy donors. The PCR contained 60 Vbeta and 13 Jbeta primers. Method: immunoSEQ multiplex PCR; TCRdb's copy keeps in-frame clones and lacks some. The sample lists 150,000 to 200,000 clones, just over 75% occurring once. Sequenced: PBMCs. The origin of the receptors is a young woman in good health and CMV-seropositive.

CDR3 sequence reads: CASSLEAGLWTEAFF. CDR3 nucleotides: TGCGCCAGCAGCTTGGAGGCGGGGTTGTGGACTGAAGCTTTCTTT. V usage is TRBV5-1 and J usage is TRBJ1-1; D uncertain. Deletions cut 0 bases from V and 5 bases from J, with 14 bases between. Germline V CDR1 and CDR2: SGHRS, YFSETQ. This CDR3 region has 15 residues.

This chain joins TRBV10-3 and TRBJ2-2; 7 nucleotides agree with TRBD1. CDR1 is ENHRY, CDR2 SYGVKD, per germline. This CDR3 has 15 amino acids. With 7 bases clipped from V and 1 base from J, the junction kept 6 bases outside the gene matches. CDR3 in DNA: TGTGCCATCACCCTTGGGACAGAGAACACCGGGGAGCTGTTTTTT. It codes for CAITLGTENTGELFF.

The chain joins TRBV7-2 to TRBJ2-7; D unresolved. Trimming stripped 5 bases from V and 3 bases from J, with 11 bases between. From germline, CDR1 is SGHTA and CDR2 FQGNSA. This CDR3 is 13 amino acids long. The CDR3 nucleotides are TGTGCCAGCAGCGTACAACAGAACTACGAGCAGTACTTC. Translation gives CASSVQQNYEQYF.

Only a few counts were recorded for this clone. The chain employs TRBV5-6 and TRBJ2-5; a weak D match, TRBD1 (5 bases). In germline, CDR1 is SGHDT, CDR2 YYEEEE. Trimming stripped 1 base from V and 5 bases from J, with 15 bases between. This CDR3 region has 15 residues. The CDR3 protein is CASSLIGRVWETQYF. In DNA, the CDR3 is TGTGCCAGCAGCTTGATTGGCAGGGTATGGGAGACCCAGTACTTC.

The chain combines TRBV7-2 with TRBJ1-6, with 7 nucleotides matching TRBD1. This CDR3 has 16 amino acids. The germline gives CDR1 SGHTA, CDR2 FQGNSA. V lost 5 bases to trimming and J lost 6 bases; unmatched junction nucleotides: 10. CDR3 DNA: TGTGCCAGCAGCGTACAGGGGCGCGGAACTAATTCACCCCTCCACTTT. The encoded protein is CASSVQGRGTNSPLHF.

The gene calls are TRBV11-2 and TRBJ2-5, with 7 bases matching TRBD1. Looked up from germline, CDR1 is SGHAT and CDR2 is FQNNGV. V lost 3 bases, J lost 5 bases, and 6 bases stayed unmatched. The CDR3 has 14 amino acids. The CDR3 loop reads CASSLQGDRETQYF. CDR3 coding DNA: TGTGCCAGCAGCTTGCAGGGGGATAGGGAGACCCAGTACTTC.

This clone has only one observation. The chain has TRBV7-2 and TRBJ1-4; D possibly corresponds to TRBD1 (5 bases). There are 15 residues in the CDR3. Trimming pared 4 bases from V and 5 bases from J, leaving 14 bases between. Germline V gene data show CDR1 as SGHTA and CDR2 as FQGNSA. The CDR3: CASSSQGRVNEKLFF. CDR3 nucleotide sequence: TGTGCCAGCAGCTCCCAGGGCAGGGTCAATGAAAAACTGTTTTTT. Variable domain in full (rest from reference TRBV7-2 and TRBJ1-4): GAGVSQSPSNKVTEKGKDVELRCDPISGHTALYWYRQSLGQGLEFLIYFQGNSAPDKSGLPSDRFSAERTGGSVSTLTIQRTQQEDSAVYLCASSSQGRVNEKLFFGSGTQLSVL.

The CDR3 nucleotides are TGCGCCAGCAGCCAAGATAGCAGTGATTCACCCCTCCACTTT. Translated: CASSQDSSDSPLHF. The gene calls are TRBV4-1 and TRBJ1-6; D gene ambiguous. This CDR3 spans 14 amino acids. The V end lost 0 bases, the J end lost 8 bases, and 8 bases lay between the germline ends. Germline assignment: CDR1 MGHRA and CDR2 YSYEKL.

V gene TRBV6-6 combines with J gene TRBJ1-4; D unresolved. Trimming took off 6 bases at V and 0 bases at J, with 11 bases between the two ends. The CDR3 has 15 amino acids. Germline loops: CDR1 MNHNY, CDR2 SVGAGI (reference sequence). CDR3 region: CASSPLAATNEKLFF. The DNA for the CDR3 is TGTGCCAGCAGCCCCCTGGCTGCAACTAATGAAAAACTGTTTTTT.

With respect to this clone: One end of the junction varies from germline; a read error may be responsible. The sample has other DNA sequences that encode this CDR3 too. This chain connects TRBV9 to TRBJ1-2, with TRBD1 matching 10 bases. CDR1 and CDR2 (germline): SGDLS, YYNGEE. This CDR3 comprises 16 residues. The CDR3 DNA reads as TGTGCCAGCAGCGCCACGACAGGGGGCCTCGGGTATGGTTACACCTTC. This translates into CASSATTGGLGYGYTF.

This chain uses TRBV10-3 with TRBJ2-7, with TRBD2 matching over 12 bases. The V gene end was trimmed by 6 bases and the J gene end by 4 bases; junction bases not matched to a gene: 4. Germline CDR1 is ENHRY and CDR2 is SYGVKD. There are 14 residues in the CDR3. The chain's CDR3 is CAISLGTSGYEQYF. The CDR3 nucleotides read TGTGCCATCAGCCTCGGGACTAGCGGGTACGAGCAGTACTTC.

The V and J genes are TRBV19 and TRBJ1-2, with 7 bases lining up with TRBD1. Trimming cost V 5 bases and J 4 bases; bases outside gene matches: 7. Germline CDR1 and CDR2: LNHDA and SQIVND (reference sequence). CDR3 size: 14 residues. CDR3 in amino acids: CASSDRVPGYGYTF. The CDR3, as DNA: TGTGCCAGTAGTGACAGGGTCCCGGGCTATGGCTACACCTTC.

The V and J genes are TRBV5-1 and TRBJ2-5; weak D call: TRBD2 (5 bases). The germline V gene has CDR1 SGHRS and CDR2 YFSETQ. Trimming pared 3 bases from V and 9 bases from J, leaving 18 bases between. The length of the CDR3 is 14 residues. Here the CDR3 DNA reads TGCGCCAGCAGCTCCGACAACCAGCAAGCGGCCCAGTACTTC. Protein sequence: CASSSDNQQAAQYF.

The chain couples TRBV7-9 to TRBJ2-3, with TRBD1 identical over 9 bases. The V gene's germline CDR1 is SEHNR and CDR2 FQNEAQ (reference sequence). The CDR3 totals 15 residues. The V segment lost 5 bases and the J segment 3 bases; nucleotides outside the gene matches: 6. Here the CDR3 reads CASSLRDRVTDTQYF. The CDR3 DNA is TGTGCCAGCAGCCTCCGGGACAGGGTAACAGATACGCAGTATTTT.

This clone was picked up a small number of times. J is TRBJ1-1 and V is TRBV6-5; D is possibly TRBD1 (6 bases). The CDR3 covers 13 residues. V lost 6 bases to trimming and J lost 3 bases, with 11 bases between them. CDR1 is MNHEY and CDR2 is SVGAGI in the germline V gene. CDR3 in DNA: TGTGCCAGCAGAAACCCAGGGGACACTGAAGCTTTCTTT. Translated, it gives CASRNPGDTEAFF.

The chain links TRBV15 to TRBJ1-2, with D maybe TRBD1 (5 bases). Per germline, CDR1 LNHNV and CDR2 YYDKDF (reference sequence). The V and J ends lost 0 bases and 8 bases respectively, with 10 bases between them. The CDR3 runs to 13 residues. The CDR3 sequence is CATSRDLREGYTF. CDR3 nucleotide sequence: TGTGCCACCAGCAGAGATCTCAGGGAAGGCTACACCTTC.

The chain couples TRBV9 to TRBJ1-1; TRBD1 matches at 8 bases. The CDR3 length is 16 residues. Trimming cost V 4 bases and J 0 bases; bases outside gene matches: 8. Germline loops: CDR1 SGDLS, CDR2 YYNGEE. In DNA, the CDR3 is TGTGCCAGCAGCCCTGGGACAGGAGTTATGAACACTGAAGCTTTCTTT. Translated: CASSPGTGVMNTEAFF. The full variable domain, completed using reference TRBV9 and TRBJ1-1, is DSGVTQTPKHLITATGQRVTLRCSPRSGDLSVYWYQQSLDQGLQFLIQYYNGEERAKGNILERFSAQQFPDLHSELNLSSLELGDSALYFCASSPGTGVMNTEAFFGQGTRLTVV.

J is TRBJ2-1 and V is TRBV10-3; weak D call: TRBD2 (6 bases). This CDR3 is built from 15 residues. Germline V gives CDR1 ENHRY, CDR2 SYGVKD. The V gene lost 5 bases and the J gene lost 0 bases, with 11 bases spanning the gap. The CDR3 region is CAISRDLSSYNEQFF. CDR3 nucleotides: TGTGCCATCAGTCGGGACTTAAGCTCCTACAATGAGCAGTTCTTC.

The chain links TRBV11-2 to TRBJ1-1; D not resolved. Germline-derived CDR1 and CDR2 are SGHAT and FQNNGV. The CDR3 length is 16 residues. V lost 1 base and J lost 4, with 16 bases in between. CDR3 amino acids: CASSLAGDYRGTEAFF. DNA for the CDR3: TGTGCCAGCAGCTTAGCGGGCGACTATCGGGGCACTGAAGCTTTCTTT.

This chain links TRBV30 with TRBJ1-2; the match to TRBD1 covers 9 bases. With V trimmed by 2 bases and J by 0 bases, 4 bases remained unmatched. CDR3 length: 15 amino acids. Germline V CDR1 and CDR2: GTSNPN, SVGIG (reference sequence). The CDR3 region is CAWSPGTGSNYGYTF. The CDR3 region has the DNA TGTGCCTGGAGTCCTGGGACAGGGTCTAACTATGGCTACACCTTC.

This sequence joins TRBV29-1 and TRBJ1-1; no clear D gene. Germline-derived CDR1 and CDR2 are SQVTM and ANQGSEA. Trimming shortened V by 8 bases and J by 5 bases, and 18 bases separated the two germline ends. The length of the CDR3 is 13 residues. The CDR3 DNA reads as TGCAGCTTCACCCCGGGGATGAGGACTGAAGCTTTCTTT. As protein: CSFTPGMRTEAFF.

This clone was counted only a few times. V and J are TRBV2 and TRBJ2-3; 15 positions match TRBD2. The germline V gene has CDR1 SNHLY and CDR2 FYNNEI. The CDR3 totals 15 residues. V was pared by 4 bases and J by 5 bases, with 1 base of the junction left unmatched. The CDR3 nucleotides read TGTGCCAGCAGTGTGGGACTAGCGGGAGGAGATACGCAGTATTTT. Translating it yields CASSVGLAGGDTQYF. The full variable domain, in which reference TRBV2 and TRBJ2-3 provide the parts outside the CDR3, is EPEVTQTPSHQVTQMGQEVILRCVPISNHLYFYWYRQILGQKVEFLVSFYNNEISEKSEIFDDQFSVERPDGSNFTLKIRSTKLEDSAMYFCASSVGLAGGDTQYFGPGTRLTVL.

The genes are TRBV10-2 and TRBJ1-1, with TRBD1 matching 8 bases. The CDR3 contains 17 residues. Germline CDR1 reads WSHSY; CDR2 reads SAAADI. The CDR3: CATLRGQEGNTDTEAFF. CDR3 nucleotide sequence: TGCGCTACATTACGGGGACAGGAAGGTAACACTGACACTGAAGCTTTCTTT.

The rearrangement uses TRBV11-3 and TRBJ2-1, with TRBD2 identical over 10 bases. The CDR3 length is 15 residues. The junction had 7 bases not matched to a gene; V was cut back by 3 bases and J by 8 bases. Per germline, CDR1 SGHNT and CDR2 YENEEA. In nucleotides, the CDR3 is TGTGCCAGCAGCTTCGGTCTAGCGGGAGAGCATGAGCAGTTCTTC. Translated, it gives CASSFGLAGEHEQFF.

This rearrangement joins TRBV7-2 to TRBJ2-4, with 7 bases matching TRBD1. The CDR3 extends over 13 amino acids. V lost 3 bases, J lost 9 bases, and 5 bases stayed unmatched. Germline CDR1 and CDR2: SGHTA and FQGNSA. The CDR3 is CASSLDRMGIQYF. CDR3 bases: TGTGCCAGCAGCTTGGACAGGATGGGCATTCAGTACTTC.

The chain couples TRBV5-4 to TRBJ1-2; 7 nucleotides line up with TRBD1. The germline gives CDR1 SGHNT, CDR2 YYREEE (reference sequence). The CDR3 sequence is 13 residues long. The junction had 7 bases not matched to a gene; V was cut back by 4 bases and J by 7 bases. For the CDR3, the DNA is TGTGCCAGCAGCATGGGACAGCTACCTGGCTACACCTTC. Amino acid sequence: CASSMGQLPGYTF.

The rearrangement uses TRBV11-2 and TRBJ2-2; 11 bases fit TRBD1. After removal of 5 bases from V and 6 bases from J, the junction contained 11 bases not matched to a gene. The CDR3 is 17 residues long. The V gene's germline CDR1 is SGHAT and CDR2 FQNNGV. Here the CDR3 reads CASSRITGQGVPGELFF. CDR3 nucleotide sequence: TGTGCCAGCAGCCGAATAACGGGACAGGGGGTACCCGGGGAGCTGTTTTTT.